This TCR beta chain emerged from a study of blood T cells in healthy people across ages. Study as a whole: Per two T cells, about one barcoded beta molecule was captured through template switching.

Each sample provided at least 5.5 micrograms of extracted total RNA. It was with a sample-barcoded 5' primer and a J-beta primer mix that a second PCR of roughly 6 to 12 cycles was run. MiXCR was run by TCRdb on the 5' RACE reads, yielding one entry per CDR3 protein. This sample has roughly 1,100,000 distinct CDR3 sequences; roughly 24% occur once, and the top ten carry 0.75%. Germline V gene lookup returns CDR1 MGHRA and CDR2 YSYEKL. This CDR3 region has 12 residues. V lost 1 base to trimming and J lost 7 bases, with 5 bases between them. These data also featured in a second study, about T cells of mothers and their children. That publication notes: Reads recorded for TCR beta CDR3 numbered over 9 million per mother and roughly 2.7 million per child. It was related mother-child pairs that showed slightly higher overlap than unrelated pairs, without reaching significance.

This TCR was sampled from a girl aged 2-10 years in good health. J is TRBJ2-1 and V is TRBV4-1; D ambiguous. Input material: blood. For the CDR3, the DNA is TGCGCCAGCAGCCAAGTAACGAATGAGCAGTTCTTC. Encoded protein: CASSQVTNEQFF.